One sample yielded the 25 T cell receptor beta chains listed below, sequenced in a study of control samples from healthy donors and cancer patients. TCRdb keeps only in-frame clones here, not all; method: immunoSEQ multiplex PCR. The sample has about 200,000 clones; about 90% are singletons. Source material: blood. The receptors stem from a man aged 25 to 40 in good health.

J is TRBJ1-1 and V is TRBV10-3; tentatively, D is TRBD1 (5 bases). The CDR3 contains 15 residues. V lost 6 bases, J lost 3 bases, and 17 bases lay in between. Per the germline V gene, CDR1 is ENHRY and CDR2 is SYGVKD. In DNA form, the CDR3 reads TGTGCCATCAGAGGGGACCCGCCGGGGGACACTGAAGCTTTCTTT. Residues: CAIRGDPPGDTEAFF.

The chain combines TRBV7-9 with TRBJ2-6; a weak D match, TRBD2 (7 bases). Germline CDR1 and CDR2: SEHNR and FQNEAQ (reference sequence). The CDR3 contains 19 residues. The V end was cut by 1 base, the J end by 0 bases, with 16 bases between. The CDR3: CASSLESFGGPSGANVLTF. The CDR3 nucleotides are TGTGCCAGCAGCTTAGAATCCTTCGGGGGGCCCTCTGGGGCCAACGTCCTGACTTTC.

The chain recombines TRBV7-9 with TRBJ1-1, with TRBD1 identical over 8 bases. The V gene's germline CDR1 is SEHNR and CDR2 FQNEAQ (reference sequence). The CDR3 length is 14 residues. V trimming: 6 bases; J trimming: 2 bases; junction bases outside the gene matches: 5. The CDR3 reads CASSQGAINTEAFF. DNA for the CDR3: TGTGCCAGCAGTCAGGGGGCGATCAACACTGAAGCTTTCTTT.

This clone showed up just once. This chain connects TRBV18 to TRBJ1-1, with 8 bases fitting TRBD1. Trimming cost V 6 bases and J 7 bases; bases outside gene matches: 4. The CDR3 runs 12 residues. Looked up from germline, CDR1 is KGHSH and CDR2 is LQKENI. CDR3 DNA: TGTGCCAGCTCTCCTGACAGGGGTGAAGCTTTCTTT. The encoded protein is CASSPDRGEAFF.

The chain combines TRBV15 with TRBJ2-7, with 7 nucleotides matching TRBD1. The CDR3 runs 16 residues. Germline trimming cut 0 bases from V and 4 bases from J; bases unmatched to any gene: 9. Germline V gives CDR1 LNHNV, CDR2 YYDKDF (reference sequence). CDR3 nucleotides: TGTGCCACCAGCAGAGATAGGACAGGAAGAGGGTACGAGCAGTACTTC. Amino acid sequence: CATSRDRTGRGYEQYF. The whole variable domain, remainder taken from reference TRBV15 and TRBJ2-7, is DAMVIQNPRYQVTQFGKPVTLSCSQTLNHNVMYWYQQKSSQAPKLLFHYYDKDFNNEADTPDNFQSRRPNTSFCFLDIRSPGLGDTAMYLCATSRDRTGRGYEQYFGPGTRLTVT.

V usage is TRBV27 and J usage is TRBJ1-4; D is perhaps TRBD1 (6 bases). The CDR3 length is 16 residues. V gave up 5 bases and J gave up 6 bases, with 19 bases separating them. Germline assignment: CDR1 MNHEY and CDR2 SMNVEV (reference sequence). CDR3 sequence (DNA): TGTGCCAGCAGTCCCCCGCGCGGAGGGGGACATGAAAAACTGTTTTTT. Protein: CASSPPRGGGHEKLFF. The whole variable domain, filled in from reference TRBV27 and TRBJ1-4, reads EAQVTQNPRYLITVTGKKLTVTCSQNMNHEYMSWYRQDPGLGLRQIYYSMNVEVTDKGDVPEGYKVSRKEKRNFPLILESPSPNQTSLYFCASSPPRGGGHEKLFFGSGTQLSVL.

The rearrangement uses TRBV19 and TRBJ1-2; 7 bases are shared with TRBD1. The germline V gene has CDR1 LNHDA and CDR2 SQIVND (reference sequence). CDR3 length equals 14 residues. V dropped 6 bases and J dropped 0; count of bases not matched to a gene: 4. CDR3 amino acids: CASSPGGANYGYTF. CDR3 coding DNA: TGTGCCAGTAGCCCAGGGGGAGCTAACTATGGCTACACCTTC.

This rearrangement joins TRBV5-1 to TRBJ1-2, with TRBD1 matching over 7 bases. The CDR3 is 14 amino acids. Germline V gene lookup returns CDR1 SGHRS and CDR2 YFSETQ. J lost 3 bases, V lost 3 bases, and 5 bases had no gene match. The CDR3 region has the DNA TGCGCCAGCAGCTCAGGGGGGGAACACTATGGCTACACCTTC. Its translation is CASSSGGEHYGYTF.

The genes are TRBV6-5 and TRBJ2-7, with 9 bases lining up with TRBD2. The CDR3 runs to 14 residues. Germline values: CDR1 MNHEY, CDR2 SVGAGI. V shed 11 bases and J 4 bases; nucleotides not matched to a gene: 12. The CDR3 DNA sequence: TGTGCCTCCACCCCGACCGCGGGAGGGTACGAGCAGTACTTC. Its protein product is CASTPTAGGYEQYF.

The genes are TRBV2 and TRBJ1-1; D is ambiguous. The length of the CDR3 is 14 residues. The germline gives CDR1 SNHLY, CDR2 FYNNEI. The germline V and J ends were trimmed by 4 bases and 0 bases, with 9 bases remaining between them. CDR3 DNA: TGTGCCAGCAGTGGGTCTTATTTGAACACTGAAGCTTTCTTT. This codes for CASSGSYLNTEAFF.

V and J are TRBV27 and TRBJ1-6; no reliable D call. CDR1 MNHEY and CDR2 SMNVEV come from the germline V gene (reference sequence). V lost 1 base and J 10 bases, leaving 8 bases between the germline ends. The CDR3 has 13 amino acids. CDR3 DNA: TGTGCCAGCAGTTTATTAGTCTTCTCACCCCTCCACTTT. It yields the protein CASSLLVFSPLHF.

This chain connects TRBV15 to TRBJ1-2; D perhaps matches TRBD1 (5 bases). Germline V CDR1 and CDR2: LNHNV, YYDKDF (reference sequence). V was trimmed by 5 bases and J by 4 bases, leaving 11 bases between them. There are 13 residues in the CDR3. The CDR3 DNA reads TGTGCCACCAGCGGTTTAGACAGCTATGGCTACACCTTC. It translates to CATSGLDSYGYTF. Full variable domain (missing parts from reference TRBV15 and TRBJ1-2): DAMVIQNPRYQVTQFGKPVTLSCSQTLNHNVMYWYQQKSSQAPKLLFHYYDKDFNNEADTPDNFQSRRPNTSFCFLDIRSPGLGDTAMYLCATSGLDSYGYTFGSGTRLTVV.

The chain is built from TRBV6-5 and TRBJ2-2; TRBD1 aligns across 7 bases. Unmatched junction bases numbered 10, after V lost 8 bases and J lost 4 bases. Germline V lookup: CDR1 MNHEY, CDR2 SVGAGI. This CDR3 is 15 amino acids long. In DNA form, the CDR3 reads TGTGCCAGCCAAACAGGGGAACTAGTCACCGGGGAGCTGTTTTTT. Its protein is CASQTGELVTGELFF.

The rearrangement uses TRBV2 and TRBJ1-5; 7 bases map to TRBD1. The CDR3 is 14 residues long. V gave up 3 bases and J gave up 6 bases; unmatched junction bases: 5. Germline values: CDR1 SNHLY, CDR2 FYNNEI. CDR3 protein: CASSEVEGAQPQHF. The DNA for the CDR3 is TGTGCCAGCAGTGAGGTAGAGGGGGCTCAGCCCCAGCATTTT.

The chain couples TRBV28 to TRBJ1-2; maybe TRBD1 (5 bases). The CDR3 loop spans 12 amino acids. Per the germline V gene, CDR1 is MDHEN and CDR2 is SYDVKM. V shed 2 bases and J shed 8 bases, with 9 bases lying between them. The DNA for the CDR3 is TGTGCCAGCAGTTTAGGGGGAAGGGGCTACACCTTC. Its translation is CASSLGGRGYTF.

The CDR3 region has the DNA TGTGCCAGCAGCTTGGCTTTTTCGTCCTACAATGAGCAGTTCTTC. Translated, it gives CASSLAFSSYNEQFF. The genes are TRBV5-6 and TRBJ2-1; no firm D call. CDR3 length: 15 residues. Trimming shortened V by 0 bases and J by 1 base, and 8 bases separated the two germline ends. Germline CDR1 SGHDT, CDR2 YYEEEE.

This clone was seen once. The chain joins TRBV2 to TRBJ1-2; the D is unclear. The germline CDR1 and CDR2 sequences are SNHLY and FYNNEI. This CDR3 contains 16 residues. V lost 1 base to trimming and J lost 4 bases, with 16 bases between them. CDR3 amino acids: CASSEDPLGFRYGYTF. The CDR3 nucleotides read TGTGCCAGCAGTGAAGACCCTTTAGGTTTTCGCTATGGCTACACCTTC. Full variable domain (missing parts from reference TRBV2 and TRBJ1-2): EPEVTQTPSHQVTQMGQEVILRCVPISNHLYFYWYRQILGQKVEFLVSFYNNEISEKSEIFDDQFSVERPDGSNFTLKIRSTKLEDSAMYFCASSEDPLGFRYGYTFGSGTRLTVV.

The rearrangement links TRBV19 to TRBJ1-6; 7 bases map to TRBD1. The V gene end was trimmed by 7 bases and the J gene end by 10 bases; junction bases not matched to a gene: 4. From germline, CDR1 is LNHDA and CDR2 SQIVND (reference sequence). The CDR3 length is 12 residues. The CDR3 DNA follows: TGTGCCAGTAAAACAGGGGTATCACCCCTCCACTTT. Its translation is CASKTGVSPLHF.

This rearrangement joins TRBV7-2 to TRBJ2-7; D could derive from TRBD1 or TRBD2 (5 bases each). The germline CDR1 and CDR2 sequences are SGHTA and FQGNSA. The CDR3 has 15 residues. V was cut by 2 bases and J by 0 bases, with 11 bases left in between. CDR3 nucleotide sequence: TGTGCCAGCAGCTTATCGGGACGGAGCTCCTACGAGCAGTACTTC. It encodes CASSLSGRSSYEQYF.

Only one count was recorded for this clone. V is TRBV7-2 and J is TRBJ1-6; unclear D gene. Trimming cost V 3 bases and J 6 bases, with 12 bases left between them. Germline V lookup: CDR1 SGHTA, CDR2 FQGNSA. The CDR3 is made up of 15 amino acids. CDR3 nucleotides: TGTGCCAGCAGCTTGGAGGCGGGATTTAATTCACCCCTCCACTTT. Amino acid sequence: CASSLEAGFNSPLHF.

In its sample, this clone was seen a few times. The chain couples TRBV5-5 to TRBJ2-1; no definite D call. With 2 bases removed from V and 9 bases from J, the gap between germline ends came to 9 bases. The CDR3 has 12 residues. Germline V gene data show CDR1 as SGHKS and CDR2 as YYEKEE (reference sequence). Written as DNA, the CDR3 is TGTGCCAGCAGCTTCTCCGGTGGTGAGCAGTTCTTC. Translating gives CASSFSGGEQFF.

The chain links TRBV5-1 to TRBJ2-2; a possible D gene is TRBD1 (5 bases). The CDR3 runs to 17 residues. V lost 1 base and J lost 2, with 15 bases in between. Germline V lookup: CDR1 SGHRS, CDR2 YFSETQ. The CDR3 here is CASSLWGVGGNTGELFF. The CDR3 DNA follows: TGCGCCAGCAGCTTGTGGGGCGTGGGCGGCAACACCGGGGAGCTGTTTTTT.

The chain has TRBV12-3 or TRBV12-4 and TRBJ2-2; D gene uncertain. CDR3 length: 13 amino acids. The ends were cut back, 3 bases at V and 5 bases at J, with 7 bases in the middle. In DNA form, the CDR3 reads TGTGCCAGCAGTTTGGCGAGAACCGGGGAGCTGTTTTTT. Translating it yields CASSLARTGELFF.

V is TRBV7-9 and J is TRBJ1-1, with a possible D match to TRBD1 (6 bases). Deletions cut 4 bases from V and 3 bases from J, with 12 bases between. Per the germline V gene, CDR1 is SEHNR and CDR2 is FQNEAQ (reference sequence). The CDR3 runs 14 residues. For the CDR3, the DNA is TGTGCCAGCAGCTCGACAGGTCCCCACACTGAAGCTTTCTTT. This translates into CASSSTGPHTEAFF.

The chain recombines TRBV27 with TRBJ2-4, with D possibly TRBD2 on 5 matching bases. The ends were cut back, 6 bases at V and 6 bases at J, with 12 bases in the middle. Germline V CDR1 and CDR2: MNHEY, SMNVEV (reference sequence). The CDR3 totals 13 residues. Here the CDR3 DNA reads TGTGCCAGCAGAACCAATGAGGGAAACATTCAGTACTTC. Translation: CASRTNEGNIQYF.